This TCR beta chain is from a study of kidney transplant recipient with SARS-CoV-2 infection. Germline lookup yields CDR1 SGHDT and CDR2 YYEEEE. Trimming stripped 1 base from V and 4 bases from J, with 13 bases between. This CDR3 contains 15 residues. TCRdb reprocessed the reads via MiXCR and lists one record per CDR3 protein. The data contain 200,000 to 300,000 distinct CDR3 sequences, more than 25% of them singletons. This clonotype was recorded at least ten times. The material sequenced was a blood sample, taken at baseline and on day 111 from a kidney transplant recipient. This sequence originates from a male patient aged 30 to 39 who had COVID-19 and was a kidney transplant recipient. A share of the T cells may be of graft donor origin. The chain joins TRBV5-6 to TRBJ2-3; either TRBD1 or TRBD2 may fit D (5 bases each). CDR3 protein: CASSLPGLRSDTQYF. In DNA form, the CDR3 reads TGTGCCAGCAGCTTGCCGGGGCTCCGGTCAGATACGCAGTATTTT.